Listed here are 23 T cell receptor beta chains from one sample, sequenced in a study of blood T cell repertoires in COVID-19. The repertoire was sequenced with immunoSEQ multiplex PCR; TCRdb's copy has only in-frame clones and lacks some. The profile shows around 190,000 clones, about 88% of them singletons. Sequenced: peripheral blood. Source of these receptors: a man aged 45-65 years with COVID-19, enrolled during active disease.

The chain is built from TRBV4-2 and TRBJ1-1, with 8 positions matching TRBD1. CDR3 size: 15 residues. Germline trimming cut 0 bases from V and 6 bases from J; bases unmatched to any gene: 6. Germline V CDR1 and CDR2: LGHNA, YNFKEQ. CDR3 amino acids: CASSQEDRVNPEAFF. The CDR3 DNA sequence: TGTGCCAGCAGCCAAGAGGACAGGGTCAACCCTGAAGCTTTCTTT.

This chain joins TRBV12-3 or TRBV12-4 and TRBJ1-5; tentative D call: TRBD1 (5 bases). The CDR3 contains 12 residues. V was pared by 6 bases and J by 11 bases, with 14 bases between. CDR3 DNA: TGTGCCAGCAGGCCAGCCCGGGGGGCCCAGCATTTT. This encodes CASRPARGAQHF.

The rearrangement joins TRBV11-3 to TRBJ1-2; 10 positions match TRBD1. Germline CDR1 reads SGHNT; CDR2 reads YENEEA. V lost 0 bases to trimming and J lost 6 bases; unmatched junction nucleotides: 16. The CDR3 totals 19 residues. CDR3 DNA: TGTGCCAGCAGCTTAGACGGTGACAGGGGGCCCCAATTAAGAAATGGCTACACCTTC. Translating gives CASSLDGDRGPQLRNGYTF.

The chain couples TRBV5-4 to TRBJ1-1; 8 nucleotides align to TRBD1. The germline CDR1 and CDR2 sequences are SGHNT and YYREEE (reference sequence). The ends lost 4 bases at V and 1 base at J; junction bases unmatched: 3. CDR3 length: 14 amino acids. The CDR3 region is CASSVDRGNTEAFF. In DNA, the CDR3 is TGTGCCAGCAGCGTAGACAGGGGGAACACTGAAGCTTTCTTT.

The chain couples TRBV24-1 to TRBJ2-1; TRBD2 aligns across 11 bases. Trimming took 5 bases from V and 4 from J; bases not matched to a gene: 6. Germline CDR1 and CDR2: KGHDR and SFDVKD. This CDR3 spans 16 amino acids. The CDR3 coding sequence is TGTGCCACCAGTGCAACCGGGACTAGCGGATACAATGAGCAGTTCTTC. This translates into CATSATGTSGYNEQFF.

The rearrangement joins TRBV9 to TRBJ2-3; tentative D call: TRBD2 (6 bases). The germline CDR1 and CDR2 sequences are SGDLS and YYNGEE. This CDR3 is built from 15 residues. The germline V and J ends were trimmed by 2 bases and 1 base, with 11 bases remaining between them. Written as DNA, the CDR3 is TGTGCCAGCAGCGTCGTGGGGGGACGCACAGATACGCAGTATTTT. It specifies CASSVVGGRTDTQYF.

The chain uses TRBV24-1 and TRBJ2-1; possibly TRBD1 for D (6 bases). Trimming shortened V by 7 bases and J by 8 bases, and 17 bases separated the two germline ends. The germline V gene encodes CDR1 KGHDR and CDR2 SFDVKD. The CDR3 is 14 residues long. The CDR3 here is CATRVDSRGHEQFF. CDR3 DNA sequence: TGTGCCACCAGGGTGGACAGTCGGGGTCATGAGCAGTTCTTC.

The gene calls are TRBV19 and TRBJ2-5, with D possibly matching TRBD1 (6 bases). The V gene's germline CDR1 is LNHDA and CDR2 SQIVND (reference sequence). The CDR3 loop spans 13 amino acids. V was shortened by 10 bases and J by 2 bases, with 14 bases between the two germline ends. The CDR3: CATARQVQETQYF. The CDR3 coding sequence is TGTGCCACCGCGAGACAGGTTCAAGAGACCCAGTACTTC.

The chain is built from TRBV9 and TRBJ1-2, with D possibly being TRBD1 (6 bases). Germline CDR1 reads SGDLS; CDR2 reads YYNGEE. Trimming shortened V by 0 bases and J by 2 bases, and 11 bases separated the two germline ends. The CDR3 has 15 residues. This CDR3 reads CASSVGQGTNYGYTF. In DNA form, the CDR3 reads TGTGCCAGCAGCGTAGGTCAGGGGACCAACTATGGCTACACCTTC.

This sequence joins TRBV5-1 and TRBJ2-3, with D possibly being TRBD1 (5 bases). There are 16 residues in the CDR3. Germline V gene sequence: CDR1 SGHRS, CDR2 YFSETQ. The V gene lost 4 bases and the J gene lost 2 bases, with 17 bases spanning the gap. DNA for the CDR3: TGCGCCAGCAGCCTAAGGGGTCCAGGTCACACAGATACGCAGTATTTT. Its translation is CASSLRGPGHTDTQYF.

The chain carries TRBV9 and TRBJ1-3, with 10 bases fitting TRBD1. V dropped 3 bases and J dropped 4; count of bases not matched to a gene: 7. This CDR3 is built from 16 residues. Germline assignment: CDR1 SGDLS and CDR2 YYNGEE. The CDR3 DNA reads TGTGCCAGCAGCGAGAGGGGGACAGGGGTCGGAAACACCATATATTTT. Protein product: CASSERGTGVGNTIYF.

This chain links TRBV4-3 with TRBJ1-4; 9 bases agree with TRBD1. The germline CDR1 and CDR2 sequences are LGHNA and YSLEER. Trimming took 2 bases from V and 8 from J; bases not matched to a gene: 18. The CDR3 loop spans 19 amino acids. CDR3 DNA: TGCGCCAGCAGCCAACTCTGGCCAGGGTTAGAGGACAGGGGCGAAAAACTGTTTTTT. The encoded protein is CASSQLWPGLEDRGEKLFF.

The chain links TRBV2 to TRBJ2-2, with 10 bases identical to TRBD2. J gave up 7 bases and V 8 bases, and 10 bases lay outside the gene matches. Germline V gene data show CDR1 as SNHLY and CDR2 as FYNNEI. The CDR3 totals 15 residues. The CDR3 DNA follows: TGTGCCAGCCTGCCAGCGGGGGGGGTTAGCGGGGAGCTGTTTTTT. Residues: CASLPAGGVSGELFF.

V and J are TRBV5-6 and TRBJ1-1; TRBD1 matches at 8 bases. V lost 0 bases to trimming and J lost 4 bases; unmatched junction nucleotides: 2. The CDR3 sequence is 14 residues long. Germline lookup yields CDR1 SGHDT and CDR2 YYEEEE. CDR3 coding DNA: TGTGCCAGCAGCTTGGGAACAGGGGGCACTGAAGCTTTCTTT. It encodes CASSLGTGGTEAFF.

This clone was seen a single time. The V call is TRBV27, the J call TRBJ2-6; D may be TRBD2 (5 bases). This CDR3 comprises 17 residues. Between the trimmed V and J ends, which lost 3 bases and 0 bases, there was a span of 12 bases. Germline assignment: CDR1 MNHEY and CDR2 SMNVEV (reference sequence). CDR3 DNA: TGTGCCAGCAGTTTGAGTCTTGGACTCTCTGGGGCCAACGTCCTGACTTTC. Encoded protein: CASSLSLGLSGANVLTF.

The chain couples TRBV2 to TRBJ2-2; 12 nucleotides agree with TRBD2. Germline V gene lookup returns CDR1 SNHLY and CDR2 FYNNEI. J was trimmed by 4 bases and V by 7 bases; bases with no gene match: 13. The CDR3 is 18 residues long. DNA of the CDR3: TGTGCCAGCACGGGTCTAGCGGGAGGGCCCTCGGGCACCGGGGAGCTGTTTTTT. Its translation: CASTGLAGGPSGTGELFF.

V and J are TRBV28 and TRBJ1-1, with D unresolved. The germline V gene has CDR1 MDHEN and CDR2 SYDVKM. This CDR3 spans 16 amino acids. Trimming took off 3 bases at V and 4 bases at J, with 18 bases between the two ends. The DNA for the CDR3 is TGTGCCAGCAGTTTTTGGTCTCCGGGTAGGAGCACTGAAGCTTTCTTT. Its protein is CASSFWSPGRSTEAFF.

The sample holds one count of this clone. This chain uses TRBV6-5 with TRBJ2-4, with TRBD2 matching over 7 bases. The length of the CDR3 is 14 residues. Germline-derived CDR1 and CDR2 are MNHEY and SVGAGI. Trimming removed 6 bases from V and 1 base from J; junction bases left unmatched: 3. CDR3: CASSHGRAKNIQYF. DNA of the CDR3: TGTGCCAGCAGCCACGGGAGGGCCAAAAACATTCAGTACTTC.

The gene calls are TRBV7-2 and TRBJ1-5; D not certain. Germline lookup yields CDR1 SGHTA and CDR2 FQGNSA. The V end was cut by 3 bases, the J end by 5 bases, with 8 bases between. CDR3 length equals 13 residues. As DNA, the CDR3 is TGTGCCAGCAGCTTCCTAATCGATCAGCCCCAGCATTTT. This translates into CASSFLIDQPQHF.

The gene calls are TRBV2 and TRBJ2-3; D gene uncertain. Germline V lookup: CDR1 SNHLY, CDR2 FYNNEI. The CDR3 sequence is 14 residues long. The V end was cut by 5 bases, the J end by 3 bases, with 12 bases between. The CDR3 region is CASSKLSYTDTQYF. The CDR3 DNA sequence: TGTGCCAGCAGTAAACTATCTTATACAGATACGCAGTATTTT.

The chain carries TRBV4-2 and TRBJ2-2; perhaps TRBD2 as D (6 bases). The germline V gene has CDR1 LGHNA and CDR2 YNFKEQ. V was shortened by 0 bases and J by 1 base, with 12 bases between the two germline ends. The CDR3 extends over 17 amino acids. The CDR3 nucleotides are TGTGCCAGCAGCCAAGAGTCTGGAGGGCTGAACACCGGGGAGCTGTTTTTT. Protein sequence: CASSQESGGLNTGELFF.

J is TRBJ2-3 and V is TRBV24-1; 7 bases are shared with TRBD1. This CDR3 has 14 residues. The V gene end was trimmed by 7 bases and the J gene end by 4 bases; junction bases not matched to a gene: 7. Germline V gene data show CDR1 as KGHDR and CDR2 as SFDVKD. CDR3 loop: CATRDNRGADTQYF. DNA of the CDR3: TGTGCCACCAGAGACAACAGGGGTGCAGATACGCAGTATTTT.

The gene calls are TRBV4-1 and TRBJ2-1, with 10 bases aligning to TRBD2. Germline V gives CDR1 MGHRA, CDR2 YSYEKL. Trimming at V came to 4 bases and at J to 10 bases, leaving 13 bases not matched to a gene. This CDR3 is 16 amino acids long. This CDR3 is CASSPEGLAAKEEQFF. The CDR3 coding sequence is TGCGCCAGCAGCCCCGAAGGACTAGCGGCCAAGGAGGAGCAGTTCTTC.